The 5 T cell receptor beta chains below all came from one sample that was sequenced in a study of blood T cell repertoires in COVID-19. Assay: immunoSEQ multiplex PCR; the TCRdb copy retains only in-frame clones and omits some. The sample contains 200,000 to 300,000 clones, around 87% of which appear only once. Source material: peripheral blood. The source is a woman aged 40 to 50 who had recovered from COVID-19.

The V gene is TRBV5-1, the J gene TRBJ2-4, with D possibly TRBD2 on 7 matching bases. Germline CDR1 SGHRS, CDR2 YFSETQ. CDR3 length equals 16 residues. The V and J ends lost 3 bases and 3 bases respectively, with 16 bases between them. CDR3: CASSSIRGGLKNIQYF. The CDR3 DNA sequence: TGCGCCAGCAGCTCCATAAGGGGGGGGCTCAAAAACATTCAGTACTTC. Full variable domain (remainder filled in from reference TRBV5-1 and TRBJ2-4): KAGVTQTPRYLIKTRGQQVTLSCSPISGHRSVSWYQQTPGQGLQFLFEYFSETQRNKGNFPGRFSGRQFSNSRSEMNVSTLELGDSALYLCASSSIRGGLKNIQYFGAGTRLSVL.

This chain uses TRBV7-2 with TRBJ1-2, with unresolved D. V lost 5 bases and J lost 0, with 10 bases in between. CDR3 length equals 14 residues. Germline V gene sequence: CDR1 SGHTA, CDR2 FQGNSA. DNA of the CDR3: TGTGCCAGCAGCGCCTTTGGGCCTAACTATGGCTACACCTTC. It codes for CASSAFGPNYGYTF.

This clone was detected only a few times. The J gene is TRBJ2-7, the V gene TRBV5-1; tentative D call: TRBD1 (5 bases). V was pared by 3 bases and J by 4 bases, with 14 bases between. Germline CDR1 reads SGHRS; CDR2 reads YFSETQ. This CDR3 has 14 residues. The CDR3 coding sequence is TGCGCCAGCAGCTCCCCCGGACATTCGTACGAGCAGTACTTC. Residues: CASSSPGHSYEQYF. The complete variable domain, with remaining parts taken from reference TRBV5-1 and TRBJ2-7, reads KAGVTQTPRYLIKTRGQQVTLSCSPISGHRSVSWYQQTPGQGLQFLFEYFSETQRNKGNFPGRFSGRQFSNSRSEMNVSTLELGDSALYLCASSSPGHSYEQYFGPGTRLTVT.

This sequence joins TRBV20-1 and TRBJ2-7; D not resolved. With 3 bases removed from V and 7 bases from J, the gap between germline ends came to 10 bases. CDR1 and CDR2 (germline): DFQATT, SNEGSKA (reference sequence). The CDR3 loop spans 11 amino acids. The CDR3 is CSARRMREQYF. CDR3 nucleotides: TGCAGTGCTAGGAGGATGAGGGAGCAGTACTTC.

The chain combines TRBV2 with TRBJ2-7, with 7 nucleotides matching TRBD1. Germline CDR1 reads SNHLY; CDR2 reads FYNNEI. This CDR3 region has 15 residues. J gave up 1 base and V 8 bases, and 11 bases lay outside the gene matches. This CDR3 reads CASSETGSISYEQYF. The CDR3 region has the DNA TGTGCCAGCTCCGAGACAGGGTCCATTTCCTACGAGCAGTACTTC.